The rows below give T cell receptor beta chains drawn from one sample of a study of breast tumors, draining lymph nodes, adjacent tissues. TCRdb used MiXCR to reprocess the multiplex PCR reads, holding one entry per CDR3 protein. The sample has about 15,000 distinct CDR3 sequences, around 54% seen once. The sequencing input was tumor-adjacent breast tissue. The receptor source for this set is a female donor with breast cancer. Some clones in this sample may be carry-over from other donors' samples. CDR3s include the opening cysteine and the closing phenylalanine or tryptophan.

v_call	cdr3_length	j_call	cdr3_aa
TRBV29-1	14	TRBJ1-2	CSVYGTGAAYGYTF
TRBV6-1	15	TRBJ1-5	CASIRTGGAEQPQHF
TRBV10-3	12	TRBJ2-3	CAISERGDTQYF
TRBV6-1	14	TRBJ2-2	CASSEDSNTGELFF
TRBV20-1	14	TRBJ2-7	CSASDRLQTYEQYF
TRBV20-1	15	TRBJ2-7	CSARVGDPVSYEQYF
TRBV20-1	13	TRBJ2-3	CSATTSGADTQYF
TRBV19	19	TRBJ2-2	CASSTHTSGRGTHPGELFF
TRBV20-1	14	TRBJ2-5	CSARPQEVQETQYF
TRBV6-1	14	TRBJ2-2	CASMGDRVSGELFF
TRBV11-1	14	TRBJ2-5	CASSRADGPEAQYF
TRBV9	16	TRBJ2-7	CASSPSAGSTGYEQYF
TRBV20-1	15	TRBJ1-3	CSARGPAGARNTIYF
TRBV20-1	13	TRBJ2-5	CSGQDTLQETQYF
TRBV5-8	14	TRBJ1-3	CASSYDISGNTIYF
TRBV12-3/TRBV12-4	13	TRBJ1-2	CASSRRQGAGYTF